Listed below are T cell receptor beta chains from one sample, sequenced in a study of T cell repertoires in Merkel cell carcinoma. Produced via immunoSEQ multiplex PCR; TCRdb's table is partial and in-frame only. The table includes fewer than 15,000 clones, roughly 72% detected once. The sequencing input was tumor tissue. All receptors come from an adult with Merkel cell carcinoma. Both conserved end residues are part of each CDR3. Fields, in order: clone size, V gene, D gene, J gene, CDR3 protein, CDR3 DNA. The D gene is left open where the match is weak. Rows may omit the clone size; those that give it use once, few, many or a size class.

NA,TRBV29-1,NA,TRBJ1-5,CSVVGRRRFIRWGNQPQHF,TGCAGCGTTGTGGGGCGGAGAAGGTTTATTCGATGGGGCAATCAGCCCCAGCATTTT
NA,TRBV6-2/TRBV6-3,NA,TRBJ2-7,CASSYRGAMYEQYF,TGTGCCAGCAGTTACAGGGGGGCTATGTACGAGCAGTACTTC
NA,TRBV7-9,TRBD1,TRBJ2-2,CASSFRTGENTGELFF,TGTGCCAGCAGCTTCAGGACAGGGGAGAACACCGGGGAGCTGTTTTTT
NA,TRBV7-2,NA,TRBJ2-3,CASSLVARGTDTQYF,TGTGCCAGCAGCTTAGTCGCCCGAGGGACAGATACGCAGTATTTT
NA,TRBV3-1/TRBV3-2,NA,TRBJ1-2,CASSQRTLGYGYTF,TGTGCCAGCAGCCAAAGGACCCTAGGCTATGGCTACACCTTC
NA,TRBV6-1,NA,TRBJ2-5,CASSDFAGGGRETQYF,TGTGCCAGCAGTGATTTCGCCGGGGGCGGGAGAGAGACCCAGTACTTC
NA,TRBV5-1,TRBD1,TRBJ2-6,CASSLARGSGANVLTF,TGCGCCAGCAGCTTGGCCAGGGGGTCTGGGGCCAACGTCCTGACTTTC
NA,TRBV30,TRBD1,TRBJ2-2,CAWSPKQGAGSWFEYTGELFF,TGTGCCTGGAGCCCCAAACAGGGGGCGGGTAGCTGGTTTGAGTACACCGGGGAGCTGTTTTTT
NA,TRBV4-2,NA,TRBJ1-2,CASSPGGASIYTF,TGTGCCAGCAGCCCGGGAGGAGCCTCGATCTACACCTTC
few,TRBV12-3/TRBV12-4,NA,TRBJ1-4,CASSSGTEKLFF,TGTGCCAGCAGCTCCGGGACCGAAAAACTGTTTTTT
few,TRBV6-2/TRBV6-3,NA,TRBJ1-2,CASSYSSSYGYTF,TGTGCCAGCAGTTACTCATCATCCTATGGCTACACCTTC
NA,TRBV7-8,TRBD2,TRBJ2-1,CASSLGTSGADNEQFF,TGTGCCAGCAGCTTGGGTACTAGCGGGGCGGACAATGAGCAGTTCTTC
NA,TRBV3-1/TRBV3-2,TRBD1,TRBJ1-4,CASSPGGLVEKLFF,TGTGCCAGCAGCCCAGGGGGTTTGGTAGAAAAACTGTTTTTT
once,TRBV5-5,NA,TRBJ2-1,CASSLEYNEQFF,TGTGCCAGCAGCTTGGAGTACAATGAGCAGTTCTTC
NA,TRBV10-3,TRBD1,TRBJ1-3,CAIAGQAVSGNTIYF,TGTGCCATCGCCGGACAGGCTGTCTCTGGAAACACCATATATTTT
once,TRBV9,TRBD1,TRBJ2-5,CASSLRDRKQETQYF,TGTGCCAGCAGCCTCCGGGACAGAAAACAAGAGACCCAGTACTTC
few,TRBV7-2,NA,TRBJ2-2,CASSSTLNTGELFF,TGTGCCAGCAGCTCGACCTTGAACACCGGGGAGCTGTTTTTT
once,TRBV7-9,NA,TRBJ1-5,CASSLEQNQPQHF,TGTGCCAGCAGCTTAGAACAGAATCAGCCCCAGCATTTT
NA,TRBV7-2,NA,TRBJ1-4,CASSPQGGGGEKLFF,TGTGCCAGCAGCCCACAGGGAGGGGGAGGTGAAAAACTGTTTTTT
NA,TRBV28,NA,TRBJ1-1,CASSSGRGNTEAFF,TGTGCCAGCAGTTCAGGGAGGGGGAACACTGAAGCTTTCTTT
NA,TRBV20-1,TRBD1,TRBJ1-5,CSASPGQGARPQHF,TGCAGTGCTAGTCCGGGACAGGGCGCCCGGCCCCAGCATTTT
NA,TRBV5-4,TRBD1,TRBJ2-2,CASRKDRAGTGELFF,TGTGCCAGCAGAAAGGACAGGGCGGGCACCGGGGAGCTGTTTTTT
NA,TRBV19,NA,TRBJ1-5,CASSPGVGQPQHF,TGTGCCAGTAGTCCCGGGGTTGGGCAGCCCCAGCATTTT
NA,TRBV9,NA,TRBJ1-2,CASSVGGANYGYTF,TGTGCCAGCAGCGTAGGCGGGGCTAACTATGGCTACACCTTC
few,TRBV10-3,NA,TRBJ2-1,CAIENGQGRTNEQFF,TGTGCCATCGAGAATGGCCAGGGACGTACGAATGAGCAGTTCTTC
NA,TRBV13,TRBD1,TRBJ1-1,CASSDRQGAVGTEAFF,TGTGCCAGCAGCGACCGACAGGGGGCGGTCGGCACTGAAGCTTTCTTT
few,TRBV7-2,NA,TRBJ1-1,CASSSGLQNTEAFF,TGTGCCAGCAGCTCGGGACTGCAGAACACTGAAGCTTTCTTT
NA,TRBV2,NA,TRBJ1-1,CASRPTVMNTEAFF,TGTGCCAGCAGGCCGACAGTGATGAACACTGAAGCTTTCTTT
NA,TRBV20-1,NA,TRBJ2-2,CSASILPNTGELFF,TGCAGTGCTAGTATCCTCCCGAACACCGGGGAGCTGTTTTTT
NA,TRBV4-2,NA,TRBJ2-3,CASRRPASGTDTQYF,TGTGCCAGCAGACGGCCTGCTAGCGGCACAGATACGCAGTATTTT
NA,TRBV7-2,TRBD2,TRBJ2-7,CASSWGGSPYEQYF,TGTGCCAGCAGCTGGGGGGGGAGCCCCTACGAGCAGTACTTC
NA,TRBV5-8,NA,TRBJ2-4,CASSRDRDSKNIQYF,TGTGCCAGCAGCCGTGACAGGGACTCCAAAAACATTCAGTACTTC
NA,TRBV13,NA,TRBJ1-1,CASSSYSHSRAEAFF,TGTGCCAGCAGCTCCTACTCCCACTCACGGGCTGAAGCTTTCTTT
large,TRBV5-1,NA,TRBJ1-1,CASSSTGQVNTEAFF,TGCGCCAGCAGCTCCACCGGGCAGGTGAACACTGAAGCTTTCTTT
few,TRBV14,TRBD2,TRBJ2-1,CASSHSGRAPNEQFF,TGTGCCAGCAGCCATAGCGGGAGAGCCCCCAATGAGCAGTTCTTC
NA,TRBV5-6,TRBD2,TRBJ2-3,CASSSGLAGRDTQYF,TGTGCCAGCAGTTCGGGACTAGCGGGGAGGGATACGCAGTATTTT
NA,TRBV19,NA,TRBJ2-1,CASSSSSIEQFF,TGTGCCAGTAGTTCCTCTTCAATAGAGCAGTTCTTC
NA,TRBV7-2,NA,TRBJ2-7,CASSDRFYEQYF,TGTGCCAGCAGCGACAGGTTCTACGAGCAGTACTTC
NA,TRBV24-1,NA,TRBJ2-7,CATSDSTGFYEQYF,TGTGCCACCAGTGATTCCACAGGGTTCTACGAGCAGTACTTC
NA,TRBV6-2/TRBV6-3,NA,TRBJ1-1,CASSVIGGAEAFF,TGTGCCAGCAGTGTTATAGGGGGGGCCGAAGCTTTCTTT
NA,TRBV5-1,NA,TRBJ1-5,CASSWGPNQPQHF,TGCGCCAGCAGCTGGGGGCCAAATCAGCCCCAGCATTTT
NA,TRBV4-3,NA,TRBJ2-7,CASSQDLRSSYEQYF,TGCGCCAGCAGCCAAGATTTGAGGAGCTCCTACGAGCAGTACTTC
few,TRBV18,NA,TRBJ2-1,CASSPTGYSYNEQFF,TGTGCCAGCTCACCAACAGGGTACTCCTACAATGAGCAGTTCTTC
NA,TRBV5-4,TRBD2,TRBJ2-3,CASTSPEAGENTQYF,TGTGCCAGCACTTCCCCGGAGGCGGGAGAAAATACGCAGTATTTT
NA,TRBV7-9,NA,TRBJ1-5,CASSLGWNQPQHF,TGTGCCAGCAGCTTAGGGTGGAATCAGCCCCAGCATTTT
NA,TRBV7-8,NA,TRBJ1-4,CASSLARMGVGVEKLFF,TGTGCCAGCAGCTTAGCGCGTATGGGGGTCGGAGTTGAAAAACTGTTTTTT
NA,TRBV27,TRBD2,TRBJ2-1,CASSFLAGGEDEQFF,TGTGCCAGCAGTTTCCTAGCGGGGGGCGAAGATGAGCAGTTCTTC
NA,TRBV19,TRBD1,TRBJ1-2,CASSRTGTYGYTF,TGTGCCAGTAGTCGGACAGGAACCTATGGCTACACCTTC
NA,TRBV19,NA,TRBJ1-5,CASSISGRLNQPQHF,TGTGCCAGTAGTATTTCCGGCAGGCTGAATCAGCCCCAGCATTTT
NA,TRBV7-8,NA,TRBJ1-6,CASSWRQRDSPLHF,TGTGCCAGCAGCTGGAGGCAGAGAGATTCACCCCTCCACTTT
NA,TRBV15,NA,TRBJ2-4,CATSREGLGGNIQYF,TGTGCCACCAGCAGAGAAGGCCTCGGTGGAAACATTCAGTACTTC
NA,TRBV7-2,NA,TRBJ2-2,CASSLAGQGTGELFF,TGTGCCAGCAGCTTAGCGGGCCAAGGCACCGGGGAGCTGTTTTTT
NA,TRBV19,TRBD1,TRBJ2-1,CASSIGQGRSYNEQFF,TGTGCCAGTAGTATTGGACAGGGCCGCTCCTACAATGAGCAGTTCTTC
once,TRBV7-9,TRBD1,TRBJ1-2,CASSLLDRAGYTF,TGTGCCAGCAGCCTTCTGGACAGGGCTGGCTACACCTTC